This T cell receptor beta chain derives from a study of blood T cell repertoires in COVID-19. Study overall: Samples came from the United States, Italy and Spain, spanning acute and convalescent COVID-19. In each case, the material was cDNA or gDNA derived from T cells, B-cell-depleted T cells, or PBMCs.

Germline CDR1 and CDR2: WSHSY and SAAADI. With 6 bases removed from V and 3 bases from J, the gap between germline ends came to 12 bases. CDR3 length: 15 amino acids. In the authors' workflow: For nucleated cells, counts were estimated from reference gene primer amplification. TCRdb's copy holds only in-frame clones and misses some; the assay was immunoSEQ multiplex PCR. D and trimming come from the DNA, and the V and J calls and clone size come from that table. The sample includes 77,000 or so clones, around three quarters of them seen just once. The rearrangement joins TRBV10-2 to TRBJ1-6; D not resolved. Sequenced material: peripheral blood. The receptor was derived from a woman aged 80 or over with active or convalescent COVID-19. In nucleotides, the CDR3 is TGCGCCAGCAGCAAGGACGGGAACTATAATTCACCCCTCCACTTT. As protein: CASSKDGNYNSPLHF.